The 24 T cell receptor beta chains reported below all come from one sample, sequenced in a study of blood T cell repertoires in COVID-19. Only in-frame clones appear in the TCRdb table, and some are missing; sequencing was by immunoSEQ multiplex PCR. The table has under 200,000 clones, approximately 83% seen once. The specimen was PBMCs or T cells enriched from blood (not recorded which). The receptors originated from a woman aged 60-75 years who had recovered from COVID-19.

This clone occurred once. V is TRBV4-1 and J is TRBJ2-7; D possibly corresponds to TRBD2 (6 bases). From germline, CDR1 is MGHRA and CDR2 YSYEKL. The CDR3 spans 15 residues. Trimming left V 1 base short and J 2 bases short, with 12 bases between. DNA of the CDR3: TGCGCCAGCAGCCAAGGAAATAGGAGGGCCTACGAGCAGTACTTC. This sequence encodes CASSQGNRRAYEQYF.

The chain links TRBV11-2 to TRBJ2-1; 9 positions match TRBD2. The germline V gene has CDR1 SGHAT and CDR2 FQNNGV. The CDR3 is 15 amino acids. V shed 3 bases and J 6 bases; nucleotides not matched to a gene: 6. CDR3 residues: CASSLGLARINEQFF. Here the CDR3 DNA reads TGTGCCAGCAGCTTGGGACTAGCCCGGATCAATGAGCAGTTCTTC. The full variable domain, completed using reference TRBV11-2 and TRBJ2-1, is EAGVAQSPRYKIIEKRQSVAFWCNPISGHATLYWYQQILGQGPKLLIQFQNNGVVDDSQLPKDRFSAERLKGVDSTLKIQPAKLEDSAVYLCASSLGLARINEQFFGPGTRLTVL.

The gene calls are TRBV28 and TRBJ1-2, with 8 bases that match TRBD1. The CDR3 is made up of 18 amino acids. The J segment lost 6 bases and the V segment lost 3 bases, leaving 18 bases of the junction unmatched. Germline CDR1 and CDR2: MDHEN and SYDVKM. The CDR3 DNA is TGTGCCAGCAGTTTCCCCAGGGGGCGCGGGGTTATAGGAAATGGCTACACCTTC. This codes for CASSFPRGRGVIGNGYTF.

This clone was detected once. The chain is built from TRBV6-2 or TRBV6-3 and TRBJ2-5, with TRBD2 matching over 10 bases. The CDR3 is 16 amino acids. Trimming removed 5 bases from V and 1 base from J; junction bases left unmatched: 7. Germline V lookup: CDR1 MNHEY, CDR2 SVGEGT. The CDR3 DNA reads TGTGCCAGCAGTCAAACTTTAGCGGGAGGCCAAGAGACCCAGTACTTC. This translates into CASSQTLAGGQETQYF.

The V and J genes are TRBV28 and TRBJ1-2, with 7 nucleotides matching TRBD1. This CDR3 has 13 amino acids. The V and J ends lost 1 base and 13 bases, in that order; junction bases with no gene match: 9. Looked up from germline, CDR1 is MDHEN and CDR2 is SYDVKM. CDR3: CASSLLAQGGFTF. The CDR3 nucleotides are TGTGCCAGCAGTTTATTGGCCCAGGGGGGTTTCACCTTC.

This clone was seen only a few times. V is TRBV30 and J is TRBJ1-2, with 8 positions matching TRBD1. V shed 5 bases, J shed 8 bases, and the junction held 13 bases outside the gene matches. Germline V gene sequence: CDR1 GTSNPN, CDR2 SVGIG (reference sequence). The CDR3 is 14 amino acids. As DNA, the CDR3 is TGTGCCTGGTCATGGACAGGGAGGGGCGACGGCTACACCTTC. It yields the protein CAWSWTGRGDGYTF.

J is TRBJ2-7 and V is TRBV7-2; maybe TRBD2 (5 bases). The ends were cut back, 0 bases at V and 0 bases at J, with 9 bases in the middle. The CDR3 length is 15 residues. Germline V gene sequence: CDR1 SGHTA, CDR2 FQGNSA. The CDR3 is CASSLALGSSYEQYF. CDR3 nucleotide sequence: TGTGCCAGCAGCTTAGCCCTGGGGAGCTCCTACGAGCAGTACTTC.

Turning to this clone: Compared with germline, one end of the junction differs, possibly owing to a read error. The chain links TRBV5-1 to TRBJ1-4, with 7 bases fitting TRBD1. This CDR3 comprises 13 residues. Germline lookup yields CDR1 SGHRS and CDR2 YFSETQ. CDR3 sequence: CASSLEGATPSDF. In nucleotides, the CDR3 is TGCGCCAGCAGCTTGGAGGGGGCCACACCCTCCGATTTT.

The chain recombines TRBV5-1 with TRBJ2-1; 8 nucleotides align to TRBD1. Per the germline V gene, CDR1 is SGHRS and CDR2 is YFSETQ. Germline trimming cut 1 base from V and 2 bases from J; bases unmatched to any gene: 8. The CDR3 runs to 17 residues. This CDR3 reads CASSLNPGGIAYNEQFF. CDR3 DNA: TGCGCCAGCAGCTTGAACCCAGGGGGCATCGCCTACAATGAGCAGTTCTTC. The full variable domain, in which reference TRBV5-1 and TRBJ2-1 provide the parts outside the CDR3, is KAGVTQTPRYLIKTRGQQVTLSCSPISGHRSVSWYQQTPGQGLQFLFEYFSETQRNKGNFPGRFSGRQFSNSRSEMNVSTLELGDSALYLCASSLNPGGIAYNEQFFGPGTRLTVL.

The V call is TRBV28, the J call TRBJ1-2; TRBD1 matches at 8 bases. This CDR3 region has 14 residues. Germline V gives CDR1 MDHEN, CDR2 SYDVKM. Trimming took 5 bases from V and 7 from J; bases not matched to a gene: 9. CDR3 DNA sequence: TGTGCCAGCAGTGTGGGACAGGCCCTTCTTGGCTACACCTTC. Its protein is CASSVGQALLGYTF.

This rearrangement joins TRBV28 to TRBJ2-5; 9 bases are shared with TRBD2. V lost 7 bases and J lost 2; bases outside the gene matches: 5. The V gene's germline CDR1 is MDHEN and CDR2 SYDVKM. The CDR3 sequence is 14 residues long. The CDR3 region has the DNA TGTGCCAGCAAACTTAGCGGGGGTCAAGAGACCCAGTACTTC. Translation: CASKLSGGQETQYF.

This rearrangement joins TRBV2 to TRBJ2-5; TRBD2 aligns across 11 bases. Germline V gene sequence: CDR1 SNHLY, CDR2 FYNNEI. V gave up 7 bases and J gave up 5 bases; unmatched junction bases: 15. The CDR3 runs to 17 residues. CDR3 region: CASNLGVAGGPGETQYF. Here the CDR3 DNA reads TGTGCCAGCAATTTGGGGGTAGCGGGAGGGCCTGGGGAGACCCAGTACTTC. Combining the CDR3 with reference TRBV2 and TRBJ2-5 gives the whole variable domain EPEVTQTPSHQVTQMGQEVILRCVPISNHLYFYWYRQILGQKVEFLVSFYNNEISEKSEIFDDQFSVERPDGSNFTLKIRSTKLEDSAMYFCASNLGVAGGPGETQYFGPGTRLLVL.

The genes are TRBV27 and TRBJ2-5; 7 bases fit TRBD1. Trimming cost V 6 bases and J 4 bases; bases outside gene matches: 14. The CDR3 length is 16 residues. CDR1 is MNHEY, CDR2 SMNVEV, per germline (reference sequence). CDR3 sequence (DNA): TGTGCCAGCAGCCTTCGAGGGACAGCCGTTGTAGAGACCCAGTACTTC. Translation: CASSLRGTAVVETQYF.

The chain carries TRBV7-9 and TRBJ1-1; TRBD1 aligns across 10 bases. There are 15 residues in the CDR3. V dropped 5 bases and J dropped 11; count of bases not matched to a gene: 14. Germline V lookup: CDR1 SEHNR, CDR2 FQNEAQ (reference sequence). This CDR3 is CASSPTPGQGDEAFF. The CDR3 coding sequence is TGTGCCAGCAGCCCCACCCCCGGACAGGGGGACGAGGCTTTCTTT.

This chain joins TRBV11-2 and TRBJ2-2; D is possibly TRBD2 (6 bases). Trimming took off 6 bases at V and 4 bases at J, with 9 bases between the two ends. Per germline, CDR1 SGHAT and CDR2 FQNNGV. The CDR3 contains 13 residues. The chain's CDR3 is CASRDYFTGELFF. The CDR3 coding sequence is TGTGCCAGCAGGGACTATTTCACCGGGGAGCTGTTTTTT.

A few counts support this clone. V gene TRBV6-5 combines with J gene TRBJ2-2, with D unresolved. CDR1 MNHEY and CDR2 SVGAGI come from the germline V gene. This CDR3 contains 12 residues. V lost 2 bases and J lost 5, with 3 bases in between. The CDR3 loop reads CASSYQTGELFF. In DNA form, the CDR3 reads TGTGCCAGCAGTTACCAAACCGGGGAGCTGTTTTTT.

V gene TRBV15 combines with J gene TRBJ2-7; 8 nucleotides agree with TRBD2. The CDR3 covers 16 residues. The germline CDR1 and CDR2 sequences are LNHNV and YYDKDF (reference sequence). The V and J ends lost 2 bases and 5 bases, in that order; junction bases with no gene match: 11. CDR3 nucleotides: TGTGCCACCAGCAGAAACCTCCGGGGGGGCAACGACGAGCAGTACTTC. It translates to CATSRNLRGGNDEQYF.

V usage is TRBV28 and J usage is TRBJ1-4, with 8 bases fitting TRBD1. The CDR3 spans 15 residues. Trimming took 3 bases from V and 8 from J; bases not matched to a gene: 8. Germline loops: CDR1 MDHEN, CDR2 SYDVKM. The CDR3 DNA sequence: TGTGCCAGCAGTTTCCAGGGGGCTAGTGAAGAAAAACTGTTTTTT. It translates to CASSFQGASEEKLFF.

The chain combines TRBV19 with TRBJ2-3; D may be TRBD2 (5 bases). This CDR3 has 16 amino acids. The V gene lost 5 bases and the J gene lost 8 bases, with 23 bases spanning the gap. Germline CDR1 and CDR2: LNHDA and SQIVND (reference sequence). Written as DNA, the CDR3 is TGTGCCAGTAGTTCTGGGCCCAGCGGAGATCCAAGTACGCAGTATTTT. This gives the protein CASSSGPSGDPSTQYF.

This chain connects TRBV6-5 to TRBJ2-7; the D is unclear. CDR3 length equals 14 residues. V was trimmed by 6 bases and J by 0 bases, leaving 12 bases between them. Germline V lookup: CDR1 MNHEY, CDR2 SVGAGI. The CDR3 region is CASRTDTYSYEQYF. The CDR3 DNA reads as TGTGCCAGCAGAACAGACACATACTCCTACGAGCAGTACTTC.

The rearrangement uses TRBV7-2 and TRBJ1-1; 7 bases line up with TRBD1. This CDR3 comprises 14 residues. V shed 5 bases and J 8 bases; nucleotides not matched to a gene: 11. The germline V gene has CDR1 SGHTA and CDR2 FQGNSA. CDR3 residues: CASSPRDSKLEAFF. The CDR3 DNA is TGTGCCAGCAGCCCCCGGGACAGCAAGTTAGAAGCTTTCTTT.

This clone was counted between two and nine times. This chain joins TRBV6-5 and TRBJ1-2; D is unclear. Germline lookup yields CDR1 MNHEY and CDR2 SVGAGI. The CDR3 runs to 13 residues. The V end lost 6 bases, the J end lost 1 base, and 9 bases lay between the germline ends. Here the CDR3 DNA reads TGTGCCAGCAGGCGACACCTTAACTATGGCTACACCTTC. Translated: CASRRHLNYGYTF.

The chain links TRBV28 to TRBJ2-2; tentatively, D is TRBD2 (6 bases). The germline V and J ends were trimmed by 10 bases and 3 bases, with 12 bases remaining between them. The CDR3 is 13 residues long. CDR1 is MDHEN, CDR2 SYDVKM, per germline. As DNA, the CDR3 is TGTGCCACCCTCAGGGAGGACACCGGGGAGCTGTTTTTT. As protein: CATLREDTGELFF.

The rearrangement links TRBV5-8 to TRBJ1-4, with D uncertain. Trimming took 1 base from V and 5 from J, leaving 9 bases between them. The germline V gene encodes CDR1 SGHTS and CDR2 YDEGEE. This CDR3 has 14 amino acids. CDR3 DNA sequence: TGTGCCAGCAGCTTGTGGGCAGGAAATGAAAAACTGTTTTTT. It encodes CASSLWAGNEKLFF.